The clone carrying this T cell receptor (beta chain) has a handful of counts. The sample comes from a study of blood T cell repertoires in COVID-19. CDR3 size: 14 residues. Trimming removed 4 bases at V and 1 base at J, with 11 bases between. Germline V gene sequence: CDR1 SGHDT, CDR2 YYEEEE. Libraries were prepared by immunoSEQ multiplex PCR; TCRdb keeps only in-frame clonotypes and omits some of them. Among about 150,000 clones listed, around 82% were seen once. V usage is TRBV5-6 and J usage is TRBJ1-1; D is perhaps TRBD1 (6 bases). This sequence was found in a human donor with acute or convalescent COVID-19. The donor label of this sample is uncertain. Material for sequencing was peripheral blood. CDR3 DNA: TGTGCCAGCAGCGAGGACAGTTGGAACACTGAAGCTTTCTTT. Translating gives CASSEDSWNTEAFF.